This TCR beta chain was profiled in a study of beta chain features in type 1 diabetes. Notes on the study in general: For patients, the naive, central memory and Treg TCRB repertoires appeared more alike than for healthy donors.

Reverse transcription of all isolated RNA meant that expressed TCRB transcripts were sequenced. Produced via immunoSEQ multiplex PCR; TCRdb's table is partial and in-frame only. The sample has about 450,000 clones; about an eighth are singletons. Note on this clone: Its antigen is not identified.

Germline lookup yields CDR1 MNHNY and CDR2 SVGAGI (reference sequence). The CDR3 spans 12 residues. V gave up 4 bases and J gave up 2 bases, with 4 bases separating them. On average, the one heparinised blood draw given by each donor was approximately 100 mL. Sorting with CD45RO/CCR7/CD25/CD127/CD95/CD27 yielded naive, central memory, regulatory and stem-like memory CD4+ cells. The genes are TRBV6-6 and TRBJ2-3; no clear D gene. The sample taken for sequencing was naive CD4+ T cells from blood. The origin of this receptor is a woman aged 18-30 years in good health. The CDR3 DNA reads TGTGCCAGCAGTTTAACCACAGATACGCAGTATTTT. Its protein product is CASSLTTDTQYF.